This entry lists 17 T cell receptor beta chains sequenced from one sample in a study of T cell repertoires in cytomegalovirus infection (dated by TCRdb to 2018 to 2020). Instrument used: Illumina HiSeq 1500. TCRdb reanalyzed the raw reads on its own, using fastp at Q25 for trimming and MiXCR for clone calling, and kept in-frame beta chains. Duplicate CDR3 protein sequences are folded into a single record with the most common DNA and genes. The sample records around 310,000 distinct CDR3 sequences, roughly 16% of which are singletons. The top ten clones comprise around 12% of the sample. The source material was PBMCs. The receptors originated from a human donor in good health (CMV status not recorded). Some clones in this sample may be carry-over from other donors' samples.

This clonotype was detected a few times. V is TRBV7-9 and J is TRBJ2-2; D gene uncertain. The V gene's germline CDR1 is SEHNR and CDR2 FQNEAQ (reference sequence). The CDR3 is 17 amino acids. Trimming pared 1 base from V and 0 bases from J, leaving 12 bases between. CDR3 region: CASSLGQEYANTGELFF. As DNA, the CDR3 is TGTGCCAGCAGCTTAGGGCAAGAGTACGCGAACACCGGGGAGCTGTTTTTT.

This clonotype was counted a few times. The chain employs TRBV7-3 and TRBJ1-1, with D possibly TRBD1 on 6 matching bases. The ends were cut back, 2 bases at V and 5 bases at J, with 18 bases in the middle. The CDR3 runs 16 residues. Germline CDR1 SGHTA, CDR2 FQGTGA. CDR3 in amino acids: CASSLGVQGRGTEAFF. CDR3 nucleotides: TGTGCCAGCAGCTTAGGGGTGCAGGGGCGCGGAACTGAAGCTTTCTTT.

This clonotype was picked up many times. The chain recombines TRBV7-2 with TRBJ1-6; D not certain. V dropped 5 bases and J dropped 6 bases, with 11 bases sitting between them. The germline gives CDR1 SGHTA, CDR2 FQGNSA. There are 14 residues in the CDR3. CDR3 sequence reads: CASSVNSVNSPLHF. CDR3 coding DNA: TGTGCCAGCAGCGTCAATTCGGTTAATTCACCCCTCCACTTT.

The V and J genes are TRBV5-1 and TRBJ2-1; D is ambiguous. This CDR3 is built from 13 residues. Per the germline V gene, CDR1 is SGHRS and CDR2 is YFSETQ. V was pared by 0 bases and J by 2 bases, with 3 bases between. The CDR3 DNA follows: TGCGCCAGCAGCTTGGAGCCCTACAATGAGCAGTTCTTC. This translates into CASSLEPYNEQFF.

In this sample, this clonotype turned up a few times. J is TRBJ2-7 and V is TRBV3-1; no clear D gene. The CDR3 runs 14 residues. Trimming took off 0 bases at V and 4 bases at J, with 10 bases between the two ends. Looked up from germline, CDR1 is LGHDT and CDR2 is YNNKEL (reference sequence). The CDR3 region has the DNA TGTGCCAGCAGCCAAGATCCGATGCAATACGAGCAGTACTTC. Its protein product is CASSQDPMQYEQYF.

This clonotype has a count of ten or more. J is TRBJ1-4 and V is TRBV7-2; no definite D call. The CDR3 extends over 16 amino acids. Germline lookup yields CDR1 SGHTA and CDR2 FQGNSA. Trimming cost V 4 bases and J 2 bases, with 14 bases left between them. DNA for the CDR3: TGTGCCAGCAGCTCCCTAGGTTGGGGTACTAATGAAAAACTGTTTTTT. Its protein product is CASSSLGWGTNEKLFF.

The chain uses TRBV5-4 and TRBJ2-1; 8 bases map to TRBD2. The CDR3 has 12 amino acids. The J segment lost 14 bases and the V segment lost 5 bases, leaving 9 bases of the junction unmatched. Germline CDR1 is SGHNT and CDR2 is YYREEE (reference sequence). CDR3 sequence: CASSSRSGLEFF. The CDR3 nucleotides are TGTGCCAGCAGTTCTCGTTCGGGACTAGAGTTCTTC.

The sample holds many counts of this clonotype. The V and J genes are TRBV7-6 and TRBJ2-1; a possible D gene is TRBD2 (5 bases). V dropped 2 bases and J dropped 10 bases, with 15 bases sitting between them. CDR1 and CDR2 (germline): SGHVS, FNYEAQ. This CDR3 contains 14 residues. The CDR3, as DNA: TGTGCCAGCAGCTTACTCTCGGGGATCGGCGAGCAGTTCTTC. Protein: CASSLLSGIGEQFF.

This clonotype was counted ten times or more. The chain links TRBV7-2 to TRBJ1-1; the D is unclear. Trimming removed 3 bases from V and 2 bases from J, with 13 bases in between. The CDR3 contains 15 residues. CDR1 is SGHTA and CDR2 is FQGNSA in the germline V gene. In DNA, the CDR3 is TGTGCCAGCAGCTTGGCCCACTACTTTAACACTGAAGCTTTCTTT. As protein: CASSLAHYFNTEAFF.

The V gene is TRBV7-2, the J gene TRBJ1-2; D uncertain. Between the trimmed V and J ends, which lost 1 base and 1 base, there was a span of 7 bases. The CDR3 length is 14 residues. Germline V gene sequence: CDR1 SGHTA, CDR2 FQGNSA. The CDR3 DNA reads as TGTGCCAGCAGCTTAGGGCTGCTTAACTATGGCTACACCTTC. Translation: CASSLGLLNYGYTF.

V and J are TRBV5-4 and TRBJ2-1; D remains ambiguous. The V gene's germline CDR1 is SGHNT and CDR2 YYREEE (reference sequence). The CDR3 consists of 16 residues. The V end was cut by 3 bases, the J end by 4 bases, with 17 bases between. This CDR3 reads CASSSIGLGFYNEQFF. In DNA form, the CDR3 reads TGTGCCAGCAGCTCGATAGGCTTGGGGTTTTACAATGAGCAGTTCTTC.

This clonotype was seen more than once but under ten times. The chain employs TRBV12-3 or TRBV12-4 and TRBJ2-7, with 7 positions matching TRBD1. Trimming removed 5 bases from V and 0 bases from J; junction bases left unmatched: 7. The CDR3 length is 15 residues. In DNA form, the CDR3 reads TGTGCCAGCAGTGTGGGACAGCAGTTCTCCTACGAGCAGTACTTC. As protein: CASSVGQQFSYEQYF.

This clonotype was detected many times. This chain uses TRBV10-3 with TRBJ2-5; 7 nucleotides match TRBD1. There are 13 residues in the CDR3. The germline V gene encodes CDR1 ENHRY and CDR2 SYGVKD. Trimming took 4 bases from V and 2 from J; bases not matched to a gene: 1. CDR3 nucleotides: TGTGCCATCAGTGCAGGGGGACAAGAGACCCAGTACTTC. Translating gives CAISAGGQETQYF.

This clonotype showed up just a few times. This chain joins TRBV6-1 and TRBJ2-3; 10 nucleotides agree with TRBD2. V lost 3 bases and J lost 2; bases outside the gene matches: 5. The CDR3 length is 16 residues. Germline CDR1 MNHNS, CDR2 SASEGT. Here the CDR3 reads CASSDVAGGITDTQYF. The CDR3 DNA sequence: TGTGCCAGCAGTGATGTAGCGGGGGGTATCACAGATACGCAGTATTTT.

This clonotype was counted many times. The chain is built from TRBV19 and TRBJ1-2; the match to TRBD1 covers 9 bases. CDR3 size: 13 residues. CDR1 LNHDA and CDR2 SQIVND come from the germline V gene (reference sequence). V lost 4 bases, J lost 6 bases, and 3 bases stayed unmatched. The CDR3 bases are TGTGCCAGTAGTAGTACAGGGGGCGATGGCTACACCTTC. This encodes CASSSTGGDGYTF.

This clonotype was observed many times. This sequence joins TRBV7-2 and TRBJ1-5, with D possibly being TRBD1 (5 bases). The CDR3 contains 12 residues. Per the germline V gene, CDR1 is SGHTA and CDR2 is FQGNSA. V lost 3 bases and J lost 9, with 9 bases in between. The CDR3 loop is CASSLDTLPQHF. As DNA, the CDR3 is TGTGCCAGCAGCTTGGACACTCTGCCCCAGCATTTT.

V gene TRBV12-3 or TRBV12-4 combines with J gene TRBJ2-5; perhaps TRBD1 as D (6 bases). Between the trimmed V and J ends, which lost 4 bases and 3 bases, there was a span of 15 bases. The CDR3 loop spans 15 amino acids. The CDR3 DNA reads TGTGCCAGCAGTTCCTGGGTCGCAGGGGAAGAGACCCAGTACTTC. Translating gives CASSSWVAGEETQYF.